The text below deals with one T cell receptor (beta chain). Its antigen remains unknown. The sample comes from a study of identical twins. Regarding the study as a whole: Twins shared beta out-of-frame sequences in excess, but this excess was weaker. Low generation-probability sequences were in excess among twin-shared out-of-frame alpha sequences.

TCRdb analysed the 5' RACE reads with MiXCR anew, one entry per CDR3 protein. The sample holds 510,000 or so distinct CDR3 sequences, roughly 15% seen once. In germline, CDR1 is MNHEY, CDR2 SVGAGI. This CDR3 has 15 residues. Germline trimming cut 2 bases from V and 7 bases from J; bases unmatched to any gene: 7. The sample was also reused in another study, on yellow fever vaccine responses in identical twins.

This TCR was recovered from a woman aged 18-30 years in good health. What was sequenced was CD4+ T cells sorted from blood. The V call is TRBV6-5, the J call TRBJ2-1; 8 positions match TRBD2. The DNA of the CDR3 is TGTGCCAGCAGTTACCCCCGGGGGGGCCTAAATGAGCAGTTCTTC. It specifies CASSYPRGGLNEQFF.